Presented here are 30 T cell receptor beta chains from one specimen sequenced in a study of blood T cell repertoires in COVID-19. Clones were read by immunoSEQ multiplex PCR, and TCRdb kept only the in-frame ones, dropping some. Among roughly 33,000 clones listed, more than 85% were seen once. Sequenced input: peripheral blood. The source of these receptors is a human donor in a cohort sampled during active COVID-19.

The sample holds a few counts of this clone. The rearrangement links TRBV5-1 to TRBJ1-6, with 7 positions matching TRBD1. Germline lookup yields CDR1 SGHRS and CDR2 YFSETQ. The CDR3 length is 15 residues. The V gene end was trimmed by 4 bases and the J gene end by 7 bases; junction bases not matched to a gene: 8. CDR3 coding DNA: TGCGCCAGCAGCGCAACAGGGGCCGGCAATTCACCCCTCCACTTT. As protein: CASSATGAGNSPLHF.

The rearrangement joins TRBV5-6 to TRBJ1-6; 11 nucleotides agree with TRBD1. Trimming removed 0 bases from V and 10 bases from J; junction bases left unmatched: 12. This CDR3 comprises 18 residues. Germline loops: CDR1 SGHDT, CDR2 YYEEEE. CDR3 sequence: CASSLAGWGQGGNSPLHF. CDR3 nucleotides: TGTGCCAGCAGCTTGGCGGGTTGGGGACAGGGGGGTAACTCACCCCTCCACTTT.

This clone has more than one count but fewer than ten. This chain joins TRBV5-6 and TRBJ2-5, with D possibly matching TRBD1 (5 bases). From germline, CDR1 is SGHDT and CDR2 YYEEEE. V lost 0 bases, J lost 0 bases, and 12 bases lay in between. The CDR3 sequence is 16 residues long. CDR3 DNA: TGTGCCAGCAGCTTGGAGGGGTCGTGGTACCAAGAGACCCAGTACTTC. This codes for CASSLEGSWYQETQYF.

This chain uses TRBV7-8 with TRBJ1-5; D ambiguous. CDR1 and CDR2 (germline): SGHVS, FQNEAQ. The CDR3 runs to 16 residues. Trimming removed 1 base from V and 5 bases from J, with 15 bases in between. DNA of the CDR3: TGTGCCAGCAGCTTAGTCAGGAACCTGGGCGATCAGCCCCAGCATTTT. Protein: CASSLVRNLGDQPQHF.

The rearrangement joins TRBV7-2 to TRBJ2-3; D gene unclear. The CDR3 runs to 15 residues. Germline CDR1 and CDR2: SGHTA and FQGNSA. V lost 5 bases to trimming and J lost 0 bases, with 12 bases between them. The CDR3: CASSHSGASTDTQYF. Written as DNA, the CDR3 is TGTGCCAGCAGCCACTCTGGAGCTAGCACAGATACGCAGTATTTT.

The CDR3 spells CASRDDRGWNTEAFF. The CDR3 region has the DNA TGTGCCAGCAGGGATGACAGGGGTTGGAACACTGAAGCTTTCTTT. V is TRBV6-5 and J is TRBJ1-1; 8 nucleotides line up with TRBD1. V lost 6 bases, J lost 1 base, and 7 bases stayed unmatched. The CDR3 is 15 residues long. Germline CDR1 MNHEY, CDR2 SVGAGI.

CDR3 amino acids: CASSVGGLAGVHEQYF. Written as DNA, the CDR3 is TGTGCCAGCAGCGTAGGGGGACTAGCGGGAGTCCACGAGCAGTACTTC. The V call is TRBV9, the J call TRBJ2-7; 14 nucleotides agree with TRBD2. With 0 bases clipped from V and 5 bases from J, the junction kept 4 bases outside the gene matches. CDR3 length: 16 amino acids. Germline lookup yields CDR1 SGDLS and CDR2 YYNGEE.

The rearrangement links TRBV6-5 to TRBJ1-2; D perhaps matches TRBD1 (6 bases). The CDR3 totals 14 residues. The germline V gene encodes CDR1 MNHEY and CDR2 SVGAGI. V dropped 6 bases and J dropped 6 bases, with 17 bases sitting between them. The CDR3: CASRAPQGKNGYTF. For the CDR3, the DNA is TGTGCCAGCAGAGCCCCCCAGGGGAAAAATGGCTACACCTTC.

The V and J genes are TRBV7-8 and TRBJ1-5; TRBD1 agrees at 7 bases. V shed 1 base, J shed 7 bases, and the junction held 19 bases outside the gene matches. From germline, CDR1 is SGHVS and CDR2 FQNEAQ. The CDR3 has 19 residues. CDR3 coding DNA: TGTGCCAGCAGCTTAGTAGGGGGCAGGAGAACAGCGGTAAGACAGCCCCAGCATTTT. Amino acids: CASSLVGGRRTAVRQPQHF.

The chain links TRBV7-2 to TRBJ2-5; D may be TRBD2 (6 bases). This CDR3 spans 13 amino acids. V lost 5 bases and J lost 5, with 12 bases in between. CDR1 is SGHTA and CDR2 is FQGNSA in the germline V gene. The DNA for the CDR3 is TGTGCCAGCAGCGGGGGGTCTTTGGAGACCCAGTACTTC. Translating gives CASSGGSLETQYF. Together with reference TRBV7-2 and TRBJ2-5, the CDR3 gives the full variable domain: GAGVSQSPSNKVTEKGKDVELRCDPISGHTALYWYRQSLGQGLEFLIYFQGNSAPDKSGLPSDRFSAERTGGSVSTLTIQRTQQEDSAVYLCASSGGSLETQYFGPGTRLLVL.

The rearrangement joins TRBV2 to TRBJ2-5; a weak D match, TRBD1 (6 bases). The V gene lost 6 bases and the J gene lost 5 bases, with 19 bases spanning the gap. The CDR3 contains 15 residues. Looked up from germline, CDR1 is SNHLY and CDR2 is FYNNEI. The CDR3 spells CASSRTTTGLETQYF. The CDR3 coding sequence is TGTGCCAGCAGCCGAACCACTACAGGGTTGGAGACCCAGTACTTC.

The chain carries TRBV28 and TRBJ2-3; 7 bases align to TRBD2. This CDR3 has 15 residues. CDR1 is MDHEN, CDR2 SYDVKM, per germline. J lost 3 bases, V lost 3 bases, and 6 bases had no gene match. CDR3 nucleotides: TGTGCCAGCAGTTTGCCTAGCGGATTAACAGATACGCAGTATTTT. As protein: CASSLPSGLTDTQYF.

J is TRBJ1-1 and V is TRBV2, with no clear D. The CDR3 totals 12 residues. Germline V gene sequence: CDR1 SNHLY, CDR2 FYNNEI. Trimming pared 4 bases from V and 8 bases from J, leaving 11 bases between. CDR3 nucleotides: TGTGCCAGCAGTGTATCGGGGTTAGAAGCTTTCTTT. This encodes CASSVSGLEAFF.

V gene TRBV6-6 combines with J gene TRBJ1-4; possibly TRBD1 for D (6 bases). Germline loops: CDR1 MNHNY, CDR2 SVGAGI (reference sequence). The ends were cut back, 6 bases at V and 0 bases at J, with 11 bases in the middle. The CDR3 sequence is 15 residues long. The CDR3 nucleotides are TGTGCCAGCAGCCCCGGACAGTCAACTAATGAAAAACTGTTTTTT. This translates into CASSPGQSTNEKLFF.

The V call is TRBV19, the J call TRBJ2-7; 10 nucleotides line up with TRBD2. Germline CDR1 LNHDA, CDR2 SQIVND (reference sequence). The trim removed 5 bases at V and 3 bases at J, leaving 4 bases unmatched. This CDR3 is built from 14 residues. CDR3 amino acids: CASSFSGRDYEQYF. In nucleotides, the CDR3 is TGTGCCAGTAGTTTCAGCGGGAGGGACTACGAGCAGTACTTC.

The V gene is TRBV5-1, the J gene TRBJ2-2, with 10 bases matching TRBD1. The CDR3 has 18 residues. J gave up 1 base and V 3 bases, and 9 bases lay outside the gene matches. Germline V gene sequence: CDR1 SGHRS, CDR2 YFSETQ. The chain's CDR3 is CASSSDRGLAGNTGELFF. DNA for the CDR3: TGCGCCAGCAGCTCTGACAGGGGGCTCGCGGGGAACACCGGGGAGCTGTTTTTT.

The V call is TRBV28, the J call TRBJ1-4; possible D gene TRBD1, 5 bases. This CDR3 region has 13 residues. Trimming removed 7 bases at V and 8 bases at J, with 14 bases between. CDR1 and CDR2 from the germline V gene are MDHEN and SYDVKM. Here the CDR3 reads CASTQGRSEKLFF. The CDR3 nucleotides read TGTGCCAGCACGCAGGGAAGGAGCGAAAAACTGTTTTTT.

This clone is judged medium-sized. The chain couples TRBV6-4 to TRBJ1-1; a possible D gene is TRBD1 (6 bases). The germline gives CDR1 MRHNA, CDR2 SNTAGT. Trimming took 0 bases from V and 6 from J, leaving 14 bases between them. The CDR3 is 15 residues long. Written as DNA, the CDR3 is TGTGCCAGCAGTGACTCTTCGGACAGCGGCGCTGAAGCTTTCTTT. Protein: CASSDSSDSGAEAFF.

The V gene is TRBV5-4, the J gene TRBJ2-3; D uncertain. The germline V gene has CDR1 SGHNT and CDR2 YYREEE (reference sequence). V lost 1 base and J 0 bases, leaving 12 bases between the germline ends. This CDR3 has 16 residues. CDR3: CASSLRVTPSTDTQYF. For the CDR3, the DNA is TGTGCCAGCAGCTTGCGGGTGACTCCTAGCACAGATACGCAGTATTTT.

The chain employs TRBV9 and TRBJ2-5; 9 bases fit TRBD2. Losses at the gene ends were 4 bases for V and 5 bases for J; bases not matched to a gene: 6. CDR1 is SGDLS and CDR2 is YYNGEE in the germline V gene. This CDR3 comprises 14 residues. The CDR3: CASSPAGGVETQYF. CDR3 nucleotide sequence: TGTGCCAGCAGCCCCGCGGGAGGGGTGGAGACCCAGTACTTC.

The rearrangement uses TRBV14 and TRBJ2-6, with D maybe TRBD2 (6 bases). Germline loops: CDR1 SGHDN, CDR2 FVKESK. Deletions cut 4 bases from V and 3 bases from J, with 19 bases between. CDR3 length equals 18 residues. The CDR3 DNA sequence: TGTGCCAGCAGCCCCAAGGAGGGGCCTAGCCTTGGGGCCAACGTCCTGACTTTC. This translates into CASSPKEGPSLGANVLTF.

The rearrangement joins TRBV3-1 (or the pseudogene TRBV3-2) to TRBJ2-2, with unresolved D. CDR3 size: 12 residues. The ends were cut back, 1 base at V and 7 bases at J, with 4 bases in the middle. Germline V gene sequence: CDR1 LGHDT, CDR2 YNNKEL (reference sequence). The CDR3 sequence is CASSQVHGELFF. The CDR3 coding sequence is TGTGCCAGCAGCCAAGTCCACGGGGAGCTGTTTTTT.

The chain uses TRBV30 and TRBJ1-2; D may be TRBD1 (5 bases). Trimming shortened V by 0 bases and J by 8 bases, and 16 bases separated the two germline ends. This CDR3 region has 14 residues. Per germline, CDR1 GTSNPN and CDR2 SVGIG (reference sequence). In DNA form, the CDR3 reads TGTGCCTGGAGTGTAGGGGCCATGGCGTGGGGCTACACCTTC. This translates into CAWSVGAMAWGYTF.

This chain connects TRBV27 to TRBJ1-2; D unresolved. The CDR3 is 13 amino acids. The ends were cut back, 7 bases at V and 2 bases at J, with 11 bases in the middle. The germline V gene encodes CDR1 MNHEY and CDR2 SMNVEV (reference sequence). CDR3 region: CASNGRANYGYTF. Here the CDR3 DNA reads TGTGCCAGCAATGGGAGGGCCAACTATGGCTACACCTTC.

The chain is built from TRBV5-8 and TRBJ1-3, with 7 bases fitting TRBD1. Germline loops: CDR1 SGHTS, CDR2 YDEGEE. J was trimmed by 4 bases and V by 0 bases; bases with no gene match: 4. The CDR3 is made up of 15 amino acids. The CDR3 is CASSLVVTGGNTIYF. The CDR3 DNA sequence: TGTGCCAGCAGCTTGGTTGTGACAGGGGGAAACACCATATATTTT.

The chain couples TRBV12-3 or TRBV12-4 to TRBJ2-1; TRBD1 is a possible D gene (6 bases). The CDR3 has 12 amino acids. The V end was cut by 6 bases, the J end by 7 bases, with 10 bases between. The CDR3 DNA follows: TGTGCCAGCAGCCGGACAGTTAATGAGCAGTTCTTC. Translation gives CASSRTVNEQFF.

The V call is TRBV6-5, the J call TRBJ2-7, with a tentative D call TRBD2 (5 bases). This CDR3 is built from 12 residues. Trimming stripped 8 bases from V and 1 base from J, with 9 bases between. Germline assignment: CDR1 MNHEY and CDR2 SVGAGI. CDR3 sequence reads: CASGRGSYEQYF. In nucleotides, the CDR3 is TGTGCCAGCGGACGGGGTTCCTACGAGCAGTACTTC.

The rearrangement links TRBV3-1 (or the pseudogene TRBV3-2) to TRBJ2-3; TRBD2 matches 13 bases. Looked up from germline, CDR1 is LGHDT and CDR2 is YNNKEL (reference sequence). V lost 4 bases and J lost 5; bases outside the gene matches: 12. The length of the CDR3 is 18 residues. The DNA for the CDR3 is TGTGCCAGCAGCCGAATCGGACTAGCGGGAGCGATAGGAGATACGCAGTATTTT. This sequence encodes CASSRIGLAGAIGDTQYF.

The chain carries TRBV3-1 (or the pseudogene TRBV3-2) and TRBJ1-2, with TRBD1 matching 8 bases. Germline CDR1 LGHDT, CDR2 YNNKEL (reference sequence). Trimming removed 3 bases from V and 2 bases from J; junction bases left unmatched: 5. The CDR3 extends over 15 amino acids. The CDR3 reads CASSHMGQANYGYTF. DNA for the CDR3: TGTGCCAGCAGCCATATGGGACAGGCGAACTATGGCTACACCTTC.

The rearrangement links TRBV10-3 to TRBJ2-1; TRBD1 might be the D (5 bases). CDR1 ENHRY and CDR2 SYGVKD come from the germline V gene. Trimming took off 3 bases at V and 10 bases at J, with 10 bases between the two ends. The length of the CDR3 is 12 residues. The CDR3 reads CAISEGVVEQFF. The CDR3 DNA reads TGTGCCATCAGTGAAGGGGTAGTCGAGCAGTTCTTC.